The rows below give T cell receptor beta chains drawn from one sample of a study of blood T cell repertoires in COVID-19. Produced via immunoSEQ multiplex PCR; TCRdb's table is partial and in-frame only. This repertoire shows more than 110,000 clones, 87% found once; its top ten account for approximately 4%. The sample comprised peripheral blood. Every receptor here comes from a woman aged 40-49 years with acute or convalescent COVID-19. The CDR3 runs from the conserved cysteine through the conserved F or W. The D gene is left open where the match is weak. Expanded clones get a size class; other rows say once, few or many, or leave the size out.

cdr3_nt	cdr3_aa	v_call	d_call	j_call	clone_size
TGTGCCAGCGTACCGGCCCAGCATTTT	CASVPAQHF	TRBV28	.	TRBJ1-5	.
TGTGCCAGCAGACCATGGACAGGGGGCGCGTACGAGCAGTACTTC	CASRPWTGGAYEQYF	TRBV7-9	TRBD1	TRBJ2-7	.
TGTGCCAGCAGCTTATCAGGGGTTGAGCAGTTCTTC	CASSLSGVEQFF	TRBV7-9	.	TRBJ2-1	.
TGTGCCAGCAGTTTTGCCCCGGGACAGGGAACCTACGAGCAGTACTTC	CASSFAPGQGTYEQYF	TRBV6-2/TRBV6-3	TRBD1	TRBJ2-7	.
TGTGCCAGCAGCTTGTCTTTATCAACTAATGAAAAACTGTTTTTT	CASSLSLSTNEKLFF	TRBV5-4	.	TRBJ1-4	once
TGTGCCAGCAGCGGGGAGACAGGGGCAGATACGCAGTATTTT	CASSGETGADTQYF	TRBV9	TRBD1	TRBJ2-3	.
TGTGCCAGCAGCTTAACGTGGCTAGCGGGAGGGCCTAGAAATGAGCAGTTCTTC	CASSLTWLAGGPRNEQFF	TRBV7-3	TRBD2	TRBJ2-1	.
TGTGCCAGCAGTGAAGCCCTGGGACTAGCGGGAGCCTTCTCCTACAATGAGCAGTTCTTC	CASSEALGLAGAFSYNEQFF	TRBV2	TRBD2	TRBJ2-1	.
TGTGCCAGCAGCTTATCCGTGAACACTGAAGCTTTCTTT	CASSLSVNTEAFF	TRBV5-6	.	TRBJ1-1	.
TGTGCCAGTAGTATCCGGGAGGATAGGAGCACAGATACGCAGTATTTT	CASSIREDRSTDTQYF	TRBV19	TRBD2	TRBJ2-3	.
TGTGCCAGCAGTTTCTCTCTCACTAGCGGGAGCCTCAATGAGCAGTTCTTC	CASSFSLTSGSLNEQFF	TRBV6-2/TRBV6-3	TRBD2	TRBJ2-1	.
TGTGCCACCAGTGAAGGGGGCACAGATACGCAGTATTTT	CATSEGGTDTQYF	TRBV24-1	.	TRBJ2-3	few
TGTGCCAGTAGTCCGACAGGGGGCTACAATGAGCAGTTCTTC	CASSPTGGYNEQFF	TRBV19	TRBD1	TRBJ2-1	.
TGTGCCAGCAGTTTACCTCGGGGGGGAGCGGGCTACACCTTC	CASSLPRGGAGYTF	TRBV28	.	TRBJ1-2	.
TGTGCCAGCAGCTCCGGACTAGCAAGTGAGACCCAGTACTTC	CASSSGLASETQYF	TRBV7-3	TRBD2	TRBJ2-5	.
TGTGCCAGCAGCGGGGGTAGGACAGGCAGCTCCTACGAGCAGTACTTC	CASSGGRTGSSYEQYF	TRBV5-8	TRBD1	TRBJ2-7	.
TGTGCCAGCAGTTTTGTGGGACAGGTCAATCAGCCCCAGCATTTT	CASSFVGQVNQPQHF	TRBV7-9	TRBD1	TRBJ1-5	.
TGTGCCAGCAGTTACGAGCCGTATGGCTACACCTTC	CASSYEPYGYTF	TRBV6-2/TRBV6-3	.	TRBJ1-2	.
TGTGCCAGCAGTTATTACAGGGGGCTTGTTGAAGCTTTCTTT	CASSYYRGLVEAFF	TRBV6-2/TRBV6-3	TRBD1	TRBJ1-1	.
TGTGCCAGCAGCTTACTGGCGACAGTCTACGAGCAGTACTTC	CASSLLATVYEQYF	TRBV7-8	.	TRBJ2-7	.
TGTGCCAGCAGTGCAACAGGTTTGGCTTTCTTT	CASSATGLAFF	TRBV12-3/TRBV12-4	.	TRBJ1-1	few
TGTGCCGGCAGTGTGCTAAGGACAGGGGATTCGCTTCATCAGCCCCAGCATTTT	CAGSVLRTGDSLHQPQHF	TRBV28	TRBD1	TRBJ1-5	.
TGTGCCAGCAGTTACGTTGGCGGGGGGGCCTATGAGCAGTTCTTC	CASSYVGGGAYEQFF	TRBV6-2/TRBV6-3	TRBD2	TRBJ2-1	once
TGTGCCAGCTCACTGCAGGGGGCTGGAGATACGCAGTATTTT	CASSLQGAGDTQYF	TRBV18	TRBD1	TRBJ2-3	.
TGTGCCAGCCTTGAGCGAATAACCGGGGAGCTGTTTTTT	CASLERITGELFF	TRBV12-3/TRBV12-4	.	TRBJ2-2	.
TGTGCCAGCAGCTTCGCCGGGGGAGAGTGGTCCGGGGAGCTGTTTTTT	CASSFAGGEWSGELFF	TRBV3-1/TRBV3-2	.	TRBJ2-2	.
TGTGCCAGCATCGGACTGATCGGGACAGGGTTCTACGAGCAGTACTTC	CASIGLIGTGFYEQYF	TRBV7-9	TRBD1	TRBJ2-7	.
TGTGCCAGCAGCTTTCCGGGACAAAGGTCACCCCTCCACTTT	CASSFPGQRSPLHF	TRBV7-8	.	TRBJ1-6	.
TGTGCCATCAGGGGACAGGACCAAGAGACCCAGTACTTC	CAIRGQDQETQYF	TRBV10-3	TRBD1	TRBJ2-5	.
TGCGCCAGCAGCCAAGAGAGGCAGGGTTATGGCTACACCTTC	CASSQERQGYGYTF	TRBV4-1	.	TRBJ1-2	.
TGTGCCAGCAGCTTAGAGTCCGGGACAGCGGAAAAACTGTTTTTT	CASSLESGTAEKLFF	TRBV7-9	TRBD1	TRBJ1-4	.
TGCACCAGCAGCCAAGTCCCTCCGACTAGCGGGAGCTCCTACGAGCAGTACTTC	CTSSQVPPTSGSSYEQYF	TRBV1	.	TRBJ2-7	.
TGTGCCAGCAGCCAAACGACAGGGAGGTCCCACGAGCAGTACTTC	CASSQTTGRSHEQYF	TRBV4-2	.	TRBJ2-7	.
TGTGCCAGCTCACCGGCGACAGGGGGCAATTCACCCCTCCACTTT	CASSPATGGNSPLHF	TRBV18	TRBD1	TRBJ1-6	.
TGTGCCAGCAGCGCCGGGATCCGACAGGGGGATACGCAGTATTTT	CASSAGIRQGDTQYF	TRBV7-2	TRBD1	TRBJ2-3	.
TGTGCCAGCAGTACTAGCGGGAGGCATGAGCAGTTCTTC	CASSTSGRHEQFF	TRBV6-5	TRBD2	TRBJ2-1	.
TGTGCCAGCAGGCTTCAAGCGGGGGGGTCCTACGAGCAGTACTTC	CASRLQAGGSYEQYF	TRBV5-8	TRBD2	TRBJ2-7	.
TGTGCCAGCAGCTTAACCGGGAGTCCTACCTACGAGCAGTACTTC	CASSLTGSPTYEQYF	TRBV7-9	.	TRBJ2-7	few
TGTGCCAGCAGCTCATACCGTGGACAGGGGGCAGATACGCAGTATTTT	CASSSYRGQGADTQYF	TRBV5-4	TRBD1	TRBJ2-3	.
TGTGCCAGCAGTTTGACAGGGGGCCAGGAGACCCAGTACTTC	CASSLTGGQETQYF	TRBV6-5	TRBD1	TRBJ2-5	.
TGTGCCATCAGTGGCTCCAGGGGCACTGAAGCTTTCTTT	CAISGSRGTEAFF	TRBV10-3	.	TRBJ1-1	.
TGTGCCAGCACCTCCGGGACTGAAGCTTTCTTT	CASTSGTEAFF	TRBV11-2	.	TRBJ1-1	.
TGCGCCAGCAGCTCTCCGCGGGCCGACATCTTTAACACTGAAGCTTTCTTT	CASSSPRADIFNTEAFF	TRBV5-1	.	TRBJ1-1	.